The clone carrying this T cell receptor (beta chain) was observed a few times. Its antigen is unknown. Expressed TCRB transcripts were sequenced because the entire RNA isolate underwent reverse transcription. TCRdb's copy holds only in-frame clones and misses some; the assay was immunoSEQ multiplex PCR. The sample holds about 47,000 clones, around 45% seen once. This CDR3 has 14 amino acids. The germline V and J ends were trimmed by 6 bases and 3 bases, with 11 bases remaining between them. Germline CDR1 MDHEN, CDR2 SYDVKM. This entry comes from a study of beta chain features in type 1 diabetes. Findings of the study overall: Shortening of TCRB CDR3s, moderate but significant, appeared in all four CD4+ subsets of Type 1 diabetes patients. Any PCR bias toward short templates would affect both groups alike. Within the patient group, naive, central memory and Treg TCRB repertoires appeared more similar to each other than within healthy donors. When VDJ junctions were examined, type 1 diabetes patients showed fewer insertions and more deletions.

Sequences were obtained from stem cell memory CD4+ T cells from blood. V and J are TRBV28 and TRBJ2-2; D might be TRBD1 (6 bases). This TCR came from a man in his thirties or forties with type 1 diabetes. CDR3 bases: TGTGCCAGCAGGGGGGACACCTACACCGGGGAGCTGTTTTTT. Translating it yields CASRGDTYTGELFF.